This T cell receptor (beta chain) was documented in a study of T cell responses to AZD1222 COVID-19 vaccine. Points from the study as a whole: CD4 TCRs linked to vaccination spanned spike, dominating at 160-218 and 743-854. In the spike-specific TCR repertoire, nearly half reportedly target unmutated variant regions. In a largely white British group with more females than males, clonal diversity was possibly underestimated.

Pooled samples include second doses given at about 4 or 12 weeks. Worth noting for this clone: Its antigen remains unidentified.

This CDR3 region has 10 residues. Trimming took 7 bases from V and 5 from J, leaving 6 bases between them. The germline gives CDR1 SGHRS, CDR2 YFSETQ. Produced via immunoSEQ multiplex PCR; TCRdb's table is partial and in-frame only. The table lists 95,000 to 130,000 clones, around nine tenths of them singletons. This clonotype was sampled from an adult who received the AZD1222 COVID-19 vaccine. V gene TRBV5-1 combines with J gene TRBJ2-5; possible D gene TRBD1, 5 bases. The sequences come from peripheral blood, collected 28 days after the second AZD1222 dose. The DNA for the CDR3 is TGCGCCAGCTCAGGGGAGACCCAGTACTTC. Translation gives CASSGETQYF.